Presented here are 32 T cell receptor beta chains from one specimen sequenced in a study of blood T cell repertoires in COVID-19. Sequencing was performed with immunoSEQ multiplex PCR; in TCRdb, only in-frame clones are kept and a portion is missing. Of roughly 350,000 clones listed, approximately 87% are singletons. Sequenced sample: peripheral blood. The receptors were gathered from a woman in her 30s with COVID-19, enrolled during active disease.

The rearrangement uses TRBV7-2 and TRBJ2-7; D might be TRBD1 (6 bases). V lost 4 bases, J lost 3 bases, and 16 bases lay in between. The germline CDR1 and CDR2 sequences are SGHTA and FQGNSA. The length of the CDR3 is 15 residues. CDR3 sequence (DNA): TGTGCCAGCAGCTCCCCGGGACACTTGAACTACGAGCAGTACTTC. Translating gives CASSSPGHLNYEQYF.

V and J are TRBV10-3 and TRBJ2-2, with TRBD2 matching over 8 bases. Per the germline V gene, CDR1 is ENHRY and CDR2 is SYGVKD. This CDR3 comprises 14 residues. The J segment lost 0 bases and the V segment lost 6 bases, leaving 0 bases of the junction unmatched. CDR3 loop: CAIRRGANTGELFF. The CDR3 bases are TGTGCCATCAGGCGGGGGGCGAACACCGGGGAGCTGTTTTTT.

The CDR3 bases are TGTGCCAGCAGGAACGACAGGGTATTTGGCTACACCTTC. This codes for CASRNDRVFGYTF. The chain uses TRBV5-6 and TRBJ1-2, with 7 bases matching TRBD1. Germline assignment: CDR1 SGHDT and CDR2 YYEEEE. The CDR3 has 13 residues. Unmatched junction bases numbered 8, after V lost 5 bases and J lost 7 bases.

This clone was found once. The J gene is TRBJ2-3, the V gene TRBV11-3; TRBD2 matches 10 bases. J lost 5 bases, V lost 4 bases, and 3 bases had no gene match. Germline V gene data show CDR1 as SGHNT and CDR2 as YENEEA. The CDR3 spans 14 residues. CDR3 loop: CASSSGTSVDTQYF. CDR3 in DNA: TGTGCCAGCAGCTCCGGGACTAGCGTAGATACGCAGTATTTT.

The chain is built from TRBV27 and TRBJ2-1; possible D gene TRBD1, 5 bases. Germline-derived CDR1 and CDR2 are MNHEY and SMNVEV (reference sequence). Trimming left V 3 bases short and J 8 bases short, with 14 bases between. The CDR3 runs to 14 residues. The CDR3 loop reads CASSFVKGNHEQFF. In DNA form, the CDR3 reads TGTGCCAGCAGTTTTGTGAAGGGGAACCATGAGCAGTTCTTC.

The CDR3 DNA reads TGTGCCAGCAGCCCCGGGACAGGGGTCGGTGAGCAGTACTTC. Its translation is CASSPGTGVGEQYF. The chain combines TRBV11-3 with TRBJ2-7, with 10 positions matching TRBD1. This CDR3 is built from 14 residues. Trimming cost V 5 bases and J 7 bases; bases outside gene matches: 8. Germline loops: CDR1 SGHNT, CDR2 YENEEA.

This clone was observed a single time. This rearrangement joins TRBV2 to TRBJ2-3; 14 nucleotides agree with TRBD2. Losses at the gene ends were 11 bases for V and 3 bases for J; bases not matched to a gene: 7. The CDR3 covers 15 residues. Germline CDR1 reads SNHLY; CDR2 reads FYNNEI. CDR3 nucleotide sequence: TGTGCCTTGACCGGGACTAGCGGGAGAACAGATACGCAGTATTTT. This gives the protein CALTGTSGRTDTQYF. Supplemented by reference TRBV2 and TRBJ2-3, the full variable domain reads EPEVTQTPSHQVTQMGQEVILRCVPISNHLYFYWYRQILGQKVEFLVSFYNNEISEKSEIFDDQFSVERPDGSNFTLKIRSTKLEDSAMYFCALTGTSGRTDTQYFGPGTRLTVL.

The rearrangement uses TRBV5-6 and TRBJ2-3, with TRBD2 identical over 8 bases. The V gene end was trimmed by 3 bases and the J gene end by 1 base; junction bases not matched to a gene: 4. Per germline, CDR1 SGHDT and CDR2 YYEEEE. This CDR3 is 15 amino acids long. The chain's CDR3 is CASSSPTSGTDTQYF. The DNA for the CDR3 is TGTGCCAGCAGCTCACCGACTAGCGGCACAGATACGCAGTATTTT.

The rearrangement uses TRBV24-1 and TRBJ2-1, with TRBD1 identical over 7 bases. CDR1 KGHDR and CDR2 SFDVKD come from the germline V gene. The CDR3 sequence is 12 residues long. Germline trimming cut 6 bases from V and 10 bases from J; bases unmatched to any gene: 5. The chain's CDR3 is CATSYRGREQFF. The CDR3 DNA reads as TGTGCCACCAGTTACAGGGGCCGGGAGCAGTTCTTC.

This chain uses TRBV6-1 with TRBJ2-2; perhaps TRBD2 as D (6 bases). The germline CDR1 and CDR2 sequences are MNHNS and SASEGT. The CDR3 runs 16 residues. V dropped 1 base and J dropped 4 bases, with 13 bases sitting between them. The CDR3 DNA follows: TGTGCCAGCAGTGAAGGACTTGGGAGGATCACCGGGGAGCTGTTTTTT. Its translation is CASSEGLGRITGELFF.

As DNA, the CDR3 is TGTGCCAGCGGAACTAGCGGGAGGACGGGGGAGCAGTACTTC. Amino acid sequence: CASGTSGRTGEQYF. The chain is built from TRBV5-4 and TRBJ2-7; 12 nucleotides match TRBD2. Germline V gene lookup returns CDR1 SGHNT and CDR2 YYREEE (reference sequence). Unmatched junction bases numbered 9, after V lost 7 bases and J lost 7 bases. The CDR3 loop spans 14 amino acids.

This clone was counted a single time. The gene calls are TRBV29-1 and TRBJ1-2, with a weak D call TRBD1 (6 bases). Looked up from germline, CDR1 is SQVTM and CDR2 is ANQGSEA. The CDR3 sequence is 14 residues long. V lost 3 bases, J lost 4 bases, and 15 bases lay in between. The CDR3 reads CSVDRQVGIYGYTF. CDR3 DNA sequence: TGCAGCGTTGACCGACAGGTGGGGATCTATGGCTACACCTTC.

The V and J genes are TRBV9 and TRBJ2-7; D not certain. The CDR3 is 12 residues long. Trimming removed 4 bases from V and 3 bases from J, with 8 bases in between. Germline V lookup: CDR1 SGDLS, CDR2 YYNGEE. CDR3 DNA sequence: TGTGCCAGCAGCCCCCTAGTCTACGAGCAGTACTTC. This codes for CASSPLVYEQYF.

V gene TRBV3-1 (or the pseudogene TRBV3-2) combines with J gene TRBJ2-1; D may be TRBD2 (7 bases). Germline CDR1 and CDR2: LGHDT and YNNKEL (reference sequence). V lost 2 bases and J lost 4, with 18 bases in between. This CDR3 region has 17 residues. This CDR3 is CASSQWGGAGAYNEQFF. The CDR3 bases are TGTGCCAGCAGCCAATGGGGAGGGGCGGGGGCGTACAATGAGCAGTTCTTC.

The V gene is TRBV3-1 (or the pseudogene TRBV3-2), the J gene TRBJ1-4; 10 bases map to TRBD1. The V gene end was trimmed by 6 bases and the J gene end by 6 bases; junction bases not matched to a gene: 4. CDR1 is LGHDT, CDR2 YNNKEL, per germline (reference sequence). The CDR3 sequence is 14 residues long. CDR3 bases: TGTGCCAGCAGGACCGGGACAGGGGATGAAAAACTGTTTTTT. This codes for CASRTGTGDEKLFF.

This clone appeared once. The chain joins TRBV30 to TRBJ2-2, with no clear D. Between the trimmed V and J ends, which lost 0 bases and 4 bases, there was a span of 6 bases. Germline loops: CDR1 GTSNPN, CDR2 SVGIG (reference sequence). This CDR3 is built from 13 residues. The CDR3 reads CAWSVLSTGELFF. The CDR3 DNA reads TGTGCCTGGAGTGTACTTTCCACCGGGGAGCTGTTTTTT.

The chain has TRBV20-1 and TRBJ2-7; D might be TRBD1 (5 bases). V was clipped by 3 bases and J by 5 bases, with 8 bases between them. The CDR3 runs 11 residues. CDR1 is DFQATT, CDR2 SNEGSKA, per germline (reference sequence). The CDR3 sequence: CSASMDNEQYF. The CDR3, as DNA: TGCAGTGCTAGCATGGACAACGAGCAGTACTTC.

This chain links TRBV5-6 with TRBJ2-5; D uncertain. V gave up 1 base and J gave up 1 base, with 5 bases separating them. The CDR3 length is 13 residues. Germline CDR1 and CDR2: SGHDT and YYEEEE. CDR3 amino acids: CASSLLAQETQYF. CDR3 sequence (DNA): TGTGCCAGCAGCTTGTTGGCCCAAGAGACCCAGTACTTC. Based on the CDR3 plus reference TRBV5-6 and TRBJ2-5, the full variable domain is DAGVTQSPTHLIKTRGQQVTLRCSPKSGHDTVSWYQQALGQGPQFIFQYYEEEERQRGNFPDRFSGHQFPNYSSELNVNALLLGDSALYLCASSLLAQETQYFGPGTRLLVL.

The chain has TRBV25-1 and TRBJ2-1; 7 bases are a match to TRBD1. V was clipped by 3 bases and J by 2 bases; unmatched bases: 10. This CDR3 has 17 residues. CDR1 is MGHDK and CDR2 is SYGVNS in the germline V gene. CDR3 sequence reads: CASSEGTVQGTYNEQFF. The CDR3, as DNA: TGTGCCAGCAGTGAGGGGACAGTGCAAGGCACCTACAATGAGCAGTTCTTC.

The rearrangement uses TRBV6-5 and TRBJ2-7; TRBD1 matches 11 bases. The V segment lost 2 bases and the J segment 4 bases; nucleotides outside the gene matches: 1. Germline CDR1 reads MNHEY; CDR2 reads SVGAGI. This CDR3 region has 14 residues. DNA of the CDR3: TGTGCCAGCAGTTACGGGACAGGGGGGTACGAGCAGTACTTC. It yields the protein CASSYGTGGYEQYF.

The CDR3 nucleotides are TGCGCCAGCAGCTTGGTACAAGAGACCCAGTACTTC. Residues: CASSLVQETQYF. The chain recombines TRBV5-1 with TRBJ2-5; the D is unclear. V dropped 0 bases and J dropped 2 bases, with 2 bases sitting between them. Germline-derived CDR1 and CDR2 are SGHRS and YFSETQ. The CDR3 sequence is 12 residues long.

The CDR3 coding sequence is TGCGCCAGCAGCCAGTTCCGGGACACCGCTGAGCAGTACTTC. It yields the protein CASSQFRDTAEQYF. The chain uses TRBV4-1 and TRBJ2-7; maybe TRBD1 (6 bases). Germline V gene sequence: CDR1 MGHRA, CDR2 YSYEKL. V lost 3 bases and J lost 7, with 16 bases in between. CDR3 length equals 14 residues.

The gene calls are TRBV29-1 and TRBJ1-2; no firm D call. This CDR3 spans 14 amino acids. The germline V gene encodes CDR1 SQVTM and CDR2 ANQGSEA. V lost 7 bases and J lost 4, with 19 bases in between. Here the CDR3 reads CSAPLQRGFYGYTF. CDR3 nucleotides: TGCAGCGCCCCCCTCCAAAGAGGGTTCTATGGCTACACCTTC.

J is TRBJ1-4 and V is TRBV28; D unresolved. CDR1 and CDR2 from the germline V gene are MDHEN and SYDVKM. The CDR3 is made up of 18 amino acids. V was pared by 2 bases and J by 8 bases, with 24 bases between. The CDR3 loop is CASSLQLGRSNSREKLFF. The CDR3 nucleotides are TGTGCCAGCAGTTTACAACTAGGCAGATCGAATTCGAGAGAAAAACTGTTTTTT.

The V call is TRBV19, the J call TRBJ1-1; maybe TRBD1 (6 bases). The CDR3 has 14 residues. The ends were cut back, 5 bases at V and 0 bases at J, with 10 bases in the middle. The germline gives CDR1 LNHDA, CDR2 SQIVND (reference sequence). CDR3 in amino acids: CASSVQGLNTEAFF. In nucleotides, the CDR3 is TGTGCCAGTAGTGTACAGGGCTTGAACACTGAAGCTTTCTTT.

The rearrangement uses TRBV4-1 and TRBJ2-7; perhaps TRBD2 as D (6 bases). The ends were cut back, 0 bases at V and 2 bases at J, with 17 bases in the middle. The germline gives CDR1 MGHRA, CDR2 YSYEKL. There are 17 residues in the CDR3. CDR3 residues: CASSQEPPGRGPYEQYF. CDR3 sequence (DNA): TGCGCCAGCAGCCAAGAGCCCCCTGGGCGGGGACCCTACGAGCAGTACTTC.

The chain joins TRBV20-1 to TRBJ1-4, with D tentatively TRBD1 (5 bases). The germline gives CDR1 DFQATT, CDR2 SNEGSKA (reference sequence). This CDR3 contains 10 residues. Trimming pared 5 bases from V and 8 bases from J, leaving 6 bases between. In DNA form, the CDR3 reads TGCAGTGCTTCAGGGGAAAAACTGTTTTTT. Protein: CSASGEKLFF.

A few counts support this clone. The V and J genes are TRBV5-4 and TRBJ2-2; D not certain. Germline V gene lookup returns CDR1 SGHNT and CDR2 YYREEE (reference sequence). This CDR3 is 14 amino acids long. V shed 2 bases and J shed 5 bases, with 10 bases lying between them. CDR3 sequence (DNA): TGTGCCAGCAGCTTCGGTCCGTCTACCGGGGAGCTGTTTTTT. Translated, it gives CASSFGPSTGELFF.

This rearrangement joins TRBV11-1 to TRBJ2-5; 7 bases align to TRBD1. Unmatched junction bases numbered 3, after V lost 5 bases and J lost 0 bases. In germline, CDR1 is SGHAT, CDR2 FQDESV (reference sequence). The CDR3 is made up of 14 amino acids. CDR3 protein: CASSRDRDQETQYF. Written as DNA, the CDR3 is TGTGCCAGCAGCCGCGACAGGGACCAAGAGACCCAGTACTTC.

This clone was seen only a few times. The J gene is TRBJ1-2, the V gene TRBV29-1; 9 bases agree with TRBD1. Germline V gives CDR1 SQVTM, CDR2 ANQGSEA. The junction had 7 bases not matched to a gene; V was cut back by 0 bases and J by 5 bases. The CDR3 length is 15 residues. This chain's CDR3 is CSVEDPGQGRYGYTF. The CDR3 DNA reads TGCAGCGTTGAAGACCCGGGACAGGGTCGTTATGGCTACACCTTC.

The chain links TRBV28 to TRBJ1-2, with 9 bases identical to TRBD1. Germline V gives CDR1 MDHEN, CDR2 SYDVKM. J gave up 8 bases and V 4 bases, and 2 bases lay outside the gene matches. The CDR3 has 12 residues. The CDR3 DNA follows: TGTGCCAGCAGTTCGGGACAGGGCGGCTACACCTTC. This codes for CASSSGQGGYTF.

This clone was picked up one time. This rearrangement joins TRBV21-1 to TRBJ2-2; the table's D call, TRBD1, has no DNA check behind it. TRBV21-1 is a pseudogene locus. This CDR3 comprises 15 residues. DNA for the CDR3: TGTGCCAGCAGCCCCGGGGACAAGAACACCGGGGAGCTGTTTTTT. Translation gives CASSPGDKNTGELFF.